This TCR beta chain was sequenced for a study of Graves' ophthalmopathy and Graves' hyperthyroidism. Overall study results and limits: The model achieved about 67% sensitivity and around 72% specificity for ophthalmopathy progression. Most clonotypes expanded in thyroid above 0.001 frequency were present in blood too.

The germline gives CDR1 ENHRY, CDR2 SYGVKD. The CDR3 runs 13 residues. Amplified TCR beta CDR3 regions were obtained using RNA transcripts as template. A first-round RT-PCR used HTBI primers, followed by a second-round multiplex PCR. One entry per CDR3 protein, called by TCRdb with MiXCR from the multiplex PCR reads. The table includes roughly 1.1 million distinct CDR3 sequences, 35% to 45% detected once. Enrollment excluded any patients with other autoimmune diseases, uncontrolled infections, pregnancy or lactation. Remarks on this clonotype: Its antigen is still unknown.

The material sequenced was peripheral blood or thyroid tissue (not recorded which). This receptor was taken from an adult man with Graves' hyperthyroidism. V is TRBV10-3 and J is TRBJ1-1, with 9 bases fitting TRBD1. CDR3 in DNA: TGTGCTAAAATACAGGGGGCGCGCACTGAAGCTTTCTTT. It yields the protein CAKIQGARTEAFF.